Listed below are T cell receptor beta chains from one sample, sequenced in a study of Ad26.COV2.S vaccination and SARS-CoV-2 variants. Clones were read by immunoSEQ multiplex PCR, and TCRdb kept only the in-frame ones, dropping some. Among about 400,000 clones listed, approximately 92% were seen once. The material was peripheral blood, obtained in a trial of Ad26.COV2.S vaccine versus placebo. The receptors here all came from a person between 18 and 59 years old who received the Ad26.COV2.S COVID-19 vaccine or a placebo. Each CDR3 is given with its conserved first and last residue. The D gene is left open where the match is weak. Not all rows give a size; the values are once, few, many and, for expanded clones, a class.

size: NA
D: NA
V: TRBV24-1
J: TRBJ2-3
DNA: TGTGCCTCTAGTTTAGGTTCGAACCCGGTGGATACGCAGTATTTT
CDR3: CASSLGSNPVDTQYF

size: NA
D: NA
V: TRBV7-8
J: TRBJ2-3
DNA: TGTGCCAGCATGGTGGGCGATACGCAGTATTTT
CDR3: CASMVGDTQYF

size: NA
D: NA
V: TRBV27
J: TRBJ2-4
DNA: TGTGCCAGCAGCCCTCTGGAGGGGGGGCAAGGGATTCAGTACTTC
CDR3: CASSPLEGGQGIQYF

size: NA
D: NA
V: TRBV21-1
J: TRBJ2-2
DNA: TGTGCCAGCAGCAAAGCGCTGGGCAGGGTGGCCGGGGAGCTGTTTTTT
CDR3: CASSKALGRVAGELFF

size: NA
D: NA
V: TRBV10-2
J: TRBJ2-7
DNA: TGCGCCAGCAGTGACGATCTCCCCCCCTACGAGCAGTACTTC
CDR3: CASSDDLPPYEQYF

size: NA
D: NA
V: TRBV6-1
J: TRBJ2-1
DNA: TGTGCCAGCAGTGAAGGGGGACTAGACAGGGATGAGCAGTTCTTC
CDR3: CASSEGGLDRDEQFF

size: NA
D: NA
V: TRBV6-5
J: TRBJ1-2
DNA: TGTGCCAGCAGTTACTCGGCAGCCCCTAACTATGGCTACACCTTC
CDR3: CASSYSAAPNYGYTF

size: NA
D: NA
V: TRBV27
J: TRBJ1-2
DNA: TGTGCCAGCAGTTTTGGTGGTACTGGCTACACCTTC
CDR3: CASSFGGTGYTF

size: NA
D: TRBD2
V: TRBV7-9
J: TRBJ2-5
DNA: TGTGCCAGCAGCTTAGAGGGGACTAAGTACTTC
CDR3: CASSLEGTKYF

size: NA
D: NA
V: TRBV5-1
J: TRBJ2-7
DNA: TGCGCCAGCAGCCTGCCTCGGGGGCAATCTGAAGAGCAGTACTTC
CDR3: CASSLPRGQSEEQYF

size: NA
D: NA
V: TRBV4-3
J: TRBJ1-5
DNA: TGCGCCAGCAGCCAAAGCAGGGGCAATCAGCCCCAGCATTTT
CDR3: CASSQSRGNQPQHF

size: NA
D: NA
V: TRBV18
J: TRBJ2-6
DNA: TGTGCCAGCTCACCCTTCCGGGTTGGGGCCAACGTCCTGACTTTC
CDR3: CASSPFRVGANVLTF

size: NA
D: TRBD1
V: TRBV2
J: TRBJ1-1
DNA: TGTGCCAGCAGTGGAGACAGGGCGGTCGTGAACACTGAAGCTTTCTTT
CDR3: CASSGDRAVVNTEAFF

size: NA
D: NA
V: TRBV5-5
J: TRBJ1-6
DNA: TGTGCCAGCAGCTTGGTTGCCACCTCCGGGTCACCCCTCCACTTT
CDR3: CASSLVATSGSPLHF

size: NA
D: NA
V: TRBV3-1/TRBV3-2
J: TRBJ2-5
DNA: TGTGCCAGCAGCCAAGGACACTACCAAGAGACCCAGTACTTC
CDR3: CASSQGHYQETQYF

size: NA
D: TRBD1
V: TRBV6-5
J: TRBJ1-1
DNA: TGTGCCAGCAGTTACTTAAGTCGGGGACAGGGCATTGAAGCTTTCTTT
CDR3: CASSYLSRGQGIEAFF

size: NA
D: NA
V: TRBV7-2
J: TRBJ1-5
DNA: TGTGCCAGCAGCTTAGGGGGGTCCCTTTATAGCAATCAGCCCCAGCATTTT
CDR3: CASSLGGSLYSNQPQHF

size: NA
D: NA
V: TRBV5-1
J: TRBJ1-2
DNA: TGCGCCAGCAGCTTGGCGCCAGGACGTAACTATGGCTACACCTTC
CDR3: CASSLAPGRNYGYTF

size: NA
D: NA
V: TRBV11-2
J: TRBJ2-1
DNA: TGTGCCAGCAGGCATTTTGAGCAGTTCTTC
CDR3: CASRHFEQFF

size: NA
D: NA
V: TRBV5-4
J: TRBJ2-2
DNA: TGTGCCAGCAGCTTGACCACCGTATGGGGGGACACCGGGGAGCTGTTTTTT
CDR3: CASSLTTVWGDTGELFF

size: once
D: NA
V: TRBV4-3
J: TRBJ1-2
DNA: TGCGCCAGCAGCCAACATGCGGACAGCGTCTATGGCTACACCTTC
CDR3: CASSQHADSVYGYTF

size: NA
D: NA
V: TRBV7-2
J: TRBJ2-3
DNA: TGTGCCAGCAGCCTCACCCGACGGATCCGCACAGATACGCAGTATTTT
CDR3: CASSLTRRIRTDTQYF

size: NA
D: NA
V: TRBV6-5
J: TRBJ2-7
DNA: TGTGCCAGCAGTTACTCGAGGCGGAACTCCTACGAGCAGTACTTC
CDR3: CASSYSRRNSYEQYF

size: NA
D: NA
V: TRBV25-1
J: TRBJ2-7
DNA: TGTGCCAGCAGTGTCTGGTCGGGACCACGCGAGCAGTACTTC
CDR3: CASSVWSGPREQYF

size: NA
D: NA
V: TRBV12-3/TRBV12-4
J: TRBJ1-1
DNA: TGTGCCAGCAGCGGGACACCACAGGTTAGGGCTTTCTTT
CDR3: CASSGTPQVRAFF